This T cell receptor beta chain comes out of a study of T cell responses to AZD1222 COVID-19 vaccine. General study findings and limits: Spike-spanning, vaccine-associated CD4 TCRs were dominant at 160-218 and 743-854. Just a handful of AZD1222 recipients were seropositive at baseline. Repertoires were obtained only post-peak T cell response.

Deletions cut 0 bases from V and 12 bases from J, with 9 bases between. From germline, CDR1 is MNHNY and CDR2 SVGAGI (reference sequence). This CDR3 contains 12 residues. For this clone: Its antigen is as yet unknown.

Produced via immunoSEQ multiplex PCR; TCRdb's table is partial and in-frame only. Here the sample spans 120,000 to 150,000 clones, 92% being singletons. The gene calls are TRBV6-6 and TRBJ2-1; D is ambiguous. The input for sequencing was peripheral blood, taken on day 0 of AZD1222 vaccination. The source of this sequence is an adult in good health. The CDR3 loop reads CASSYSMPMQFF. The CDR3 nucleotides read TGTGCCAGCAGTTACTCGATGCCGATGCAGTTCTTC.